The 32 T cell receptor beta chains below all came from one sample that was sequenced in a study of T cell responses to AZD1222 COVID-19 vaccine. The repertoire was sequenced with immunoSEQ multiplex PCR; TCRdb's copy has only in-frame clones and lacks some. Seen here are 250,000 to 300,000 clones, around 93% observed once, and the top ten hold roughly 0.6%. Sequences were derived from peripheral blood, sampled 28 days after the second AZD1222 dose. All receptors come from an adult who received the AZD1222 COVID-19 vaccine.

V is TRBV5-1 and J is TRBJ1-6; 7 nucleotides align to TRBD1. Germline CDR1 SGHRS, CDR2 YFSETQ. There are 17 residues in the CDR3. The V gene end was trimmed by 3 bases and the J gene end by 2 bases; junction bases not matched to a gene: 8. This chain's CDR3 is CASSSSTGNAYNSPLHF. The CDR3 DNA is TGCGCCAGCAGCTCCTCGACAGGGAACGCCTATAATTCACCCCTCCACTTT.

This clone was seen a few times. The rearrangement joins TRBV19 to TRBJ2-7; D may be TRBD2 (5 bases). Germline V gene sequence: CDR1 LNHDA, CDR2 SQIVND (reference sequence). Trimming cost V 11 bases and J 6 bases, with 20 bases left between them. There are 13 residues in the CDR3. The CDR3 nucleotides are TGTGCCTCCAGGTCCCCGGGGTCGGTCGAGCAGTACTTC. Protein: CASRSPGSVEQYF.

The J gene is TRBJ2-2, the V gene TRBV9; 8 bases are a match to TRBD2. The CDR3 spans 16 residues. Germline CDR1 and CDR2: SGDLS and YYNGEE. V shed 0 bases and J 10 bases; nucleotides not matched to a gene: 11. The CDR3 region has the DNA TGTGCCAGCAGCGTAGGAGTCCTAGCGGGTGGGGAGGAGCTGTTTTTT. It yields the protein CASSVGVLAGGEELFF. The full variable domain, completed using reference TRBV9 and TRBJ2-2, is DSGVTQTPKHLITATGQRVTLRCSPRSGDLSVYWYQQSLDQGLQFLIQYYNGEERAKGNILERFSAQQFPDLHSELNLSSLELGDSALYFCASSVGVLAGGEELFFGEGSRLTVL.

This chain uses TRBV10-2 with TRBJ2-2; unclear D gene. V dropped 5 bases and J dropped 4 bases, with 11 bases sitting between them. The CDR3 has 14 residues. Germline V gives CDR1 WSHSY, CDR2 SAAADI. The CDR3 coding sequence is TGCGCCAGCAGTTGGGATGAGCGCACCGGGGAGCTGTTTTTT. Amino acids: CASSWDERTGELFF.

The chain combines TRBV29-1 with TRBJ1-5; D may be TRBD1 (6 bases). Germline V lookup: CDR1 SQVTM, CDR2 ANQGSEA. Trimming cost V 4 bases and J 4 bases, with 8 bases left between them. CDR3 length: 12 residues. The chain's CDR3 is CSVGGANQPQHF. The CDR3 DNA reads as TGCAGCGTTGGGGGGGCAAATCAGCCCCAGCATTTT.

The V and J genes are TRBV28 and TRBJ1-1; D possibly corresponds to TRBD1 (5 bases). The CDR3 is made up of 15 amino acids. V was cut by 6 bases and J by 2 bases, with 16 bases left in between. From germline, CDR1 is MDHEN and CDR2 SYDVKM. CDR3 residues: CASSRAPGGNTEAFF. The DNA for the CDR3 is TGTGCCAGCAGCCGGGCCCCGGGGGGAAACACTGAAGCTTTCTTT.

A single count supports this clone. This rearrangement joins TRBV5-1 to TRBJ2-2; tentatively, D is TRBD1 (5 bases). This CDR3 is built from 15 residues. The V gene's germline CDR1 is SGHRS and CDR2 YFSETQ. V lost 2 bases and J lost 1, with 9 bases in between. The CDR3, as DNA: TGCGCCAGCAGCTTTGGCAGGGTGAACACCGGGGAGCTGTTTTTT. Protein sequence: CASSFGRVNTGELFF.

This clone was recorded once. The chain employs TRBV12-5 and TRBJ1-2, with D maybe TRBD1 (5 bases). Trimming cost V 4 bases and J 7 bases, with 16 bases left between them. This CDR3 has 14 amino acids. Per the germline V gene, CDR1 is LGHNT and CDR2 is FRNRAP. DNA for the CDR3: TGTGCTAGTGGTTCGTCTTGGGGCTGGGGTGGCTACACCTTC. Translating it yields CASGSSWGWGGYTF. Filled out from reference TRBV12-5 and TRBJ1-2, the complete variable domain reads DARVTQTPRHKVTEMGQEVTMRCQPILGHNTVFWYRQTMMQGLELLAYFRNRAPLDDSGMPKDRFSAEMPDATLATLKIQPSEPRDSAVYFCASGSSWGWGGYTFGSGTRLTVV.

The V gene is TRBV10-1, the J gene TRBJ1-5; D may be TRBD1 (6 bases). The CDR3 has 15 amino acids. V gave up 2 bases and J gave up 3 bases, with 11 bases separating them. Germline-derived CDR1 and CDR2 are WNHNN and SYGVQD (reference sequence). CDR3 DNA: TGCGCCAGCAGTGAGACGGACAGAAACAATCAGCCCCAGCATTTT. It specifies CASSETDRNNQPQHF.

This clone was found a few times. The V call is TRBV3-1 (or the pseudogene TRBV3-2), the J call TRBJ1-1; possible D gene TRBD1, 5 bases. Germline CDR1 and CDR2: LGHDT and YNNKEL (reference sequence). The ends were cut back, 2 bases at V and 11 bases at J, with 18 bases in the middle. The CDR3 is made up of 14 amino acids. The chain's CDR3 is CASSQPGTGTVAFF. The DNA of the CDR3 is TGTGCCAGCAGCCAACCGGGGACTGGGACGGTGGCTTTCTTT.

The rearrangement uses TRBV11-2 and TRBJ1-6; D may be TRBD1 (5 bases). The CDR3 is 16 residues long. CDR1 and CDR2 from the germline V gene are SGHAT and FQNNGV. Trimming removed 4 bases from V and 8 bases from J, with 18 bases in between. The chain's CDR3 is CASSSLGGVGDSPLHF. The CDR3, as DNA: TGTGCCAGCAGCTCCCTTGGGGGGGTGGGGGATTCACCCCTCCACTTT. Together with reference TRBV11-2 and TRBJ1-6, the CDR3 gives the full variable domain: EAGVAQSPRYKIIEKRQSVAFWCNPISGHATLYWYQQILGQGPKLLIQFQNNGVVDDSQLPKDRFSAERLKGVDSTLKIQPAKLEDSAVYLCASSSLGGVGDSPLHFGNGTRLTVT.

The chain is built from TRBV4-2 and TRBJ1-1, with D unclear. In germline, CDR1 is LGHNA, CDR2 YNFKEQ. The V end was cut by 0 bases, the J end by 4 bases, with 12 bases between. There are 15 residues in the CDR3. The CDR3 loop reads CASSQDPFDGTEAFF. The CDR3 DNA is TGTGCCAGCAGCCAAGACCCGTTCGATGGCACTGAAGCTTTCTTT.

The V gene is TRBV3-1 (or the pseudogene TRBV3-2), the J gene TRBJ1-2; D unresolved. CDR1 and CDR2 from the germline V gene are LGHDT and YNNKEL (reference sequence). Between the trimmed V and J ends, which lost 5 bases and 0 bases, there was a span of 7 bases. This CDR3 has 13 residues. Here the CDR3 reads CASSDPSNYGYTF. For the CDR3, the DNA is TGTGCCAGCAGCGACCCGTCTAACTATGGCTACACCTTC.

The chain joins TRBV7-9 to TRBJ1-2, with 10 positions matching TRBD1. Germline trimming cut 5 bases from V and 6 bases from J; bases unmatched to any gene: 6. In germline, CDR1 is SEHNR, CDR2 FQNEAQ (reference sequence). The CDR3 is 14 residues long. This CDR3 reads CASSDDRGRDGYTF. The CDR3 nucleotides read TGTGCCAGCAGCGACGACAGGGGGCGGGATGGCTACACCTTC.

The chain couples TRBV10-3 to TRBJ1-2; D may be TRBD1 (6 bases). The ends were cut back, 11 bases at V and 2 bases at J, with 21 bases in the middle. Germline CDR1 is ENHRY and CDR2 is SYGVKD. The CDR3 sequence is 15 residues long. The CDR3 DNA sequence: TGTGCCGTCACCGGAGGGCAGGGGTTGAACTATGGCTACACCTTC. The encoded protein is CAVTGGQGLNYGYTF.

The chain carries TRBV5-1 and TRBJ2-7; no firm D call. The V gene lost 4 bases and the J gene lost 0 bases, with 11 bases spanning the gap. Germline V gives CDR1 SGHRS, CDR2 YFSETQ. The CDR3 consists of 14 residues. CDR3 residues: CASSPDGSSYEQYF. CDR3 DNA sequence: TGCGCCAGCAGCCCGGATGGTAGCTCCTACGAGCAGTACTTC.

The CDR3 sequence is CASSLWDRNSPLHF. Here the CDR3 DNA reads TGTGCCAGCAGCTTGTGGGACAGAAATTCACCCCTCCACTTT. V usage is TRBV5-6 and J usage is TRBJ1-6; 7 nucleotides agree with TRBD1. The V gene end was trimmed by 1 base and the J gene end by 7 bases; junction bases not matched to a gene: 2. The CDR3 extends over 14 amino acids. Looked up from germline, CDR1 is SGHDT and CDR2 is YYEEEE.

The rearrangement uses TRBV2 and TRBJ2-5; 10 bases match TRBD2. J lost 5 bases, V lost 6 bases, and 9 bases had no gene match. In germline, CDR1 is SNHLY, CDR2 FYNNEI. This CDR3 comprises 15 residues. The chain's CDR3 is CASSPKRGGRETQYF. DNA of the CDR3: TGTGCCAGCAGCCCAAAGCGGGGGGGCCGGGAGACCCAGTACTTC. The whole variable domain, remainder taken from reference TRBV2 and TRBJ2-5, is EPEVTQTPSHQVTQMGQEVILRCVPISNHLYFYWYRQILGQKVEFLVSFYNNEISEKSEIFDDQFSVERPDGSNFTLKIRSTKLEDSAMYFCASSPKRGGRETQYFGPGTRLLVL.

The V gene is TRBV20-1, the J gene TRBJ1-2; 8 bases map to TRBD1. This CDR3 region has 11 residues. V gave up 6 bases and J gave up 8 bases; unmatched junction bases: 5. The germline CDR1 and CDR2 sequences are DFQATT and SNEGSKA (reference sequence). The CDR3 DNA reads as TGCAGTGCGAGGGACAGGAAAGGCTACACCTTC. Translating it yields CSARDRKGYTF.

V and J are TRBV7-2 and TRBJ1-1; D unclear. The CDR3 length is 14 residues. CDR1 and CDR2 (germline): SGHTA, FQGNSA. Deletions cut 1 base from V and 8 bases from J, with 14 bases between. The CDR3 loop is CASSLGVFSLEAFF. CDR3 nucleotide sequence: TGTGCCAGCAGCTTAGGGGTTTTTTCGCTGGAAGCTTTCTTT. Using reference TRBV7-2 and TRBJ1-1 for the parts outside the CDR3, the full variable domain is GAGVSQSPSNKVTEKGKDVELRCDPISGHTALYWYRQSLGQGLEFLIYFQGNSAPDKSGLPSDRFSAERTGGSVSTLTIQRTQQEDSAVYLCASSLGVFSLEAFFGQGTRLTVV.

The rearrangement joins TRBV7-2 to TRBJ1-5; no reliable D call. This CDR3 has 14 residues. In germline, CDR1 is SGHTA, CDR2 FQGNSA. The ends were cut back, 0 bases at V and 2 bases at J, with 5 bases in the middle. This CDR3 is CASSLASGNQPQHF. CDR3 nucleotides: TGTGCCAGCAGCTTAGCGAGCGGCAATCAGCCCCAGCATTTT.

The chain uses TRBV11-2 and TRBJ2-1; 9 bases are a match to TRBD1. The CDR3 has 15 amino acids. The ends lost 2 bases at V and 10 bases at J; junction bases unmatched: 9. In germline, CDR1 is SGHAT, CDR2 FQNNGV. The CDR3 DNA follows: TGTGCCAGCAGCTTACTGTGGACAGGGGAGGGAGAGCAGTTCTTC. It encodes CASSLLWTGEGEQFF. The full variable domain, completed using reference TRBV11-2 and TRBJ2-1, is EAGVAQSPRYKIIEKRQSVAFWCNPISGHATLYWYQQILGQGPKLLIQFQNNGVVDDSQLPKDRFSAERLKGVDSTLKIQPAKLEDSAVYLCASSLLWTGEGEQFFGPGTRLTVL.

V usage is TRBV28 and J usage is TRBJ2-2; TRBD1 is a possible D gene (6 bases). V lost 6 bases and J lost 0, with 11 bases in between. Germline values: CDR1 MDHEN, CDR2 SYDVKM. CDR3 length equals 15 residues. The CDR3 DNA reads as TGTGCCAGCAGATCCGGGACACCGAACACCGGGGAGCTGTTTTTT. It is translated as CASRSGTPNTGELFF. Full variable domain (missing parts from reference TRBV28 and TRBJ2-2): DVKVTQSSRYLVKRTGEKVFLECVQDMDHENMFWYRQDPGLGLRLIYFSYDVKMKEKGDIPEGYSVSREKKERFSLILESASTNQTSMYLCASRSGTPNTGELFFGEGSRLTVL.

For the CDR3, the DNA is TGTGCCAGCACCGCTAGCGGGAGGGGCTACGAGCAGTACTTC. Translation gives CASTASGRGYEQYF. The V call is TRBV28, the J call TRBJ2-7; 12 positions match TRBD2. Trimming cost V 7 bases and J 3 bases; bases outside gene matches: 4. The germline V gene encodes CDR1 MDHEN and CDR2 SYDVKM. This CDR3 is 14 amino acids long.

The J gene is TRBJ1-5, the V gene TRBV2; D ambiguous. There are 14 residues in the CDR3. V was trimmed by 3 bases and J by 0 bases, leaving 6 bases between them. CDR1 SNHLY and CDR2 FYNNEI come from the germline V gene. CDR3 bases: TGTGCCAGCAGTGAGTTAGATAGCAATCAGCCCCAGCATTTT. Translated, it gives CASSELDSNQPQHF.

The V gene is TRBV4-1, the J gene TRBJ2-1; D perhaps matches TRBD2 (6 bases). V shed 1 base and J shed 12 bases, with 13 bases lying between them. Germline CDR1 is MGHRA and CDR2 is YSYEKL. The CDR3 is 13 amino acids. The CDR3: CASSQVPGVGQFF. The CDR3 nucleotides are TGCGCCAGCAGCCAAGTCCCGGGGGTAGGGCAGTTCTTC.

The J gene is TRBJ2-3, the V gene TRBV27, with D unresolved. Trimming stripped 4 bases from V and 2 bases from J, with 13 bases between. The CDR3 loop spans 15 amino acids. Germline CDR1 is MNHEY and CDR2 is SMNVEV (reference sequence). The CDR3 DNA reads as TGTGCCAGCAGTTCCTACCTATCCTCCACAGATACGCAGTATTTT. Protein product: CASSSYLSSTDTQYF.

V gene TRBV3-1 (or the pseudogene TRBV3-2) combines with J gene TRBJ1-2; D unclear. This CDR3 contains 12 residues. The V gene's germline CDR1 is LGHDT and CDR2 YNNKEL (reference sequence). Trimming shortened V by 1 base and J by 8 bases, and 8 bases separated the two germline ends. The CDR3 reads CASSQGDLGYTF. The CDR3 bases are TGTGCCAGCAGCCAAGGGGATCTCGGCTACACCTTC.

In the case of this clone: The CDR3 carries no conserved terminal phenylalanine or tryptophan, so it likely arises from a read error. The DNA is left out, because the CDR3 cannot be placed on it with certainty; the CDR3 is given as TCRdb lists it. V and J are TRBV12-2 and TRBJ2-7. TRBV12-2 is recorded as a pseudogene. The CDR3 totals 10 residues, both ends included. The CDR3 region is CASRFLGFKL.

The chain recombines TRBV29-1 with TRBJ1-1; D remains ambiguous. Germline CDR1 reads SQVTM; CDR2 reads ANQGSEA. The CDR3 extends over 10 amino acids. Trimming removed 5 bases at V and 4 bases at J, with 5 bases between. CDR3 protein: CSVFGTEAFF. The DNA for the CDR3 is TGCAGCGTTTTCGGCACTGAAGCTTTCTTT.

CDR3 region: CASSLNSGEETQYF. The CDR3 DNA sequence: TGTGCCAGCTCACTCAACAGCGGGGAAGAGACCCAGTACTTC. The chain carries TRBV18 and TRBJ2-5; TRBD2 agrees at 7 bases. V shed 4 bases, J shed 3 bases, and the junction held 5 bases outside the gene matches. Germline V lookup: CDR1 KGHSH, CDR2 LQKENI. This CDR3 is 14 amino acids long.

The DNA for the CDR3 is TGTGCCAGCAGTGAATCCCCGCTCGGGGGGGGGAACACCGGGGAGCTGTTTTTT. Protein: CASSESPLGGGNTGELFF. V is TRBV6-1 and J is TRBJ2-2, with TRBD2 matching over 8 bases. The junction had 9 bases not matched to a gene; V was cut back by 2 bases and J by 1 base. Germline lookup yields CDR1 MNHNS and CDR2 SASEGT. CDR3 size: 18 residues.